The 2 T cell receptor beta chains reported below all come from one sample, sequenced in a study of immune heterogeneity within non-small cell lung tumors. The TCR beta CDR3 region underwent multiplex PCR amplification with 32 V and 13 J primers. TCRdb ran MiXCR on the multiplex PCR reads and lists one entry per CDR3 protein. The table lists approximately 11,000 distinct CDR3 sequences, 30% of them singletons. Bulk tumor genomic DNA (around 600 ng per sample) served as template. Surgery yielded several widely spaced biopsies per primary tumor. Enrolled individuals presented with untreated, newly diagnosed non-small cell lung cancer and received curative surgery. Sequencing was done on a sample of lung tumor tissue. The receptors stem from a woman aged 55-69 years with non-small cell lung cancer.

This clonotype was found a few times. This sequence joins TRBV27 and TRBJ2-1, with 7 bases fitting TRBD2. J gave up 12 bases and V 6 bases, and 11 bases lay outside the gene matches. In germline, CDR1 is MNHEY, CDR2 SMNVEV (reference sequence). The CDR3 has 13 residues. Written as DNA, the CDR3 is TGTGCCAGCAGGACTAGCCCGGCGGGGAGGCAGTTCTTC. Amino acids: CASRTSPAGRQFF.

In regard to this clonotype: The final CDR3 position lacks the conserved phenylalanine or tryptophan, pointing to a likely read error. The limits of the CDR3 on the DNA are not certain, so only TCRdb's listed CDR3 is given. This chain links TRBV7-8 with TRBJ2-1; TRBD1, the table's D call, was not compared with the DNA. From its first to its last residue, the CDR3 has 11 amino acids. Germline loops: CDR1 SGHVS, CDR2 FQNEAQ. CDR3 region: CASSFGQRVFS.